Listed below are T cell receptor beta chains from one sample, sequenced in a study of vaccination effects on CD4 cells after COVID-19. Using immunoSEQ multiplex PCR, the repertoire was profiled, and TCRdb retains in-frame clones only, with some absent. The table lists over 15,000 clones, under 85% of them singletons. These receptors are not linked to any known antigen. The sequencing used CD4+ T cells from PBMCs cultured with SARS-CoV-2 spike peptides, collected after COVID-19 vaccination. The receptors shown here come from a human donor who had a prior SARS-CoV-2 infection. The CDR3 runs from the conserved cysteine through the conserved F or W. Clone size is given for some rows only: seen once, a few or many times, or a class if the clone is expanded.

J: TRBJ2-1
size: -
V: TRBV5-4
CDR3: CASSLPSVYNEQFF

J: TRBJ2-3
size: few
V: TRBV2
CDR3: CASIRTLAGAQDTQYF

J: TRBJ2-7
size: once
V: TRBV7-2
CDR3: CASSFGGVPPWGEQYF

J: TRBJ2-5
size: -
V: TRBV7-9
CDR3: CAIGASGSEGRETQYF

J: TRBJ2-7
size: -
V: TRBV5-1
CDR3: CASSPTGGASYEQYF

J: TRBJ1-1
size: few
V: TRBV5-1
CDR3: CASSSTGEAGAFF

J: TRBJ1-5
size: -
V: TRBV12-3/TRBV12-4
CDR3: CASSFYSNQPQHF

J: TRBJ2-1
size: -
V: TRBV6-5
CDR3: CASRVTSAYNEQFF

J: TRBJ2-7
size: -
V: TRBV6-5
CDR3: CASNLLQGSYEQYF

J: TRBJ1-2
size: -
V: TRBV5-1
CDR3: CASSSDTGTGGLGYTF

J: TRBJ2-3
size: -
V: TRBV23-1
CDR3: CASSQSTPTRGQGTDTQYF

J: TRBJ1-1
size: -
V: TRBV28
CDR3: CASRTTRDFGAFF

J: TRBJ1-3
size: few
V: TRBV19
CDR3: CASIRGWADSGNTIYF

J: TRBJ1-5
size: -
V: TRBV19
CDR3: CASSLLDRVNQPQHF

J: TRBJ2-7
size: -
V: TRBV4-1
CDR3: CASSQDSSRSSYEQYF

J: TRBJ1-4
size: -
V: TRBV20-1
CDR3: CSATPDEKLFF

J: TRBJ1-2
size: -
V: TRBV25-1
CDR3: CASSTLGYGYTF

J: TRBJ1-2
size: -
V: TRBV3-1/TRBV3-2
CDR3: CASSQGGPGYGYTF

J: TRBJ2-5
size: -
V: TRBV5-1
CDR3: CASSSGQPQETQYF

J: TRBJ2-7
size: -
V: TRBV6-6
CDR3: CASSYSTSGYEQYF

J: TRBJ1-2
size: -
V: TRBV7-9
CDR3: CASSLGTGSDGYTF

J: TRBJ2-3
size: -
V: TRBV5-8
CDR3: CASSDIPGQGGTDTQYF

J: TRBJ2-2
size: -
V: TRBV4-1
CDR3: CASSQGNLNTGELFF

J: TRBJ1-5
size: -
V: TRBV5-1
CDR3: CASSLGQPQHF

J: TRBJ2-7
size: -
V: TRBV19
CDR3: CATGGGAYEQYF

J: TRBJ2-5
size: -
V: TRBV11-3
CDR3: CASSSRVTRETQYF

J: TRBJ2-3
size: -
V: TRBV10-3
CDR3: CAISPTSGGTGDTQYF

J: TRBJ2-1
size: -
V: TRBV15
CDR3: CATSRGARGHEQFF

J: TRBJ1-5
size: -
V: TRBV18
CDR3: CASSPGDGQPQHF

J: TRBJ2-7
size: -
V: TRBV15
CDR3: CATSRSRGLGYYEQYF

J: TRBJ1-2
size: -
V: TRBV7-3
CDR3: CASSLGALTGYTF

J: TRBJ2-2
size: -
V: TRBV24-1
CDR3: CATSDPDLDYTGELFF

J: TRBJ1-2
size: -
V: TRBV6-5
CDR3: CASSPGGRGGYTF

J: TRBJ2-1
size: -
V: TRBV5-1
CDR3: CASSLMPGGSYNEQFF

J: TRBJ2-6
size: -
V: TRBV4-3
CDR3: CASSRTYRVGANVLTF

J: TRBJ2-5
size: -
V: TRBV15
CDR3: CATLDREAQETQYF

J: TRBJ2-5
size: -
V: TRBV5-4
CDR3: CASSLLAAKETQYF

J: TRBJ1-4
size: -
V: TRBV18
CDR3: CASSPPGLNEKLFF

J: TRBJ2-3
size: -
V: TRBV24-1
CDR3: CATSDRGGSGDTQYF

J: TRBJ1-6
size: -
V: TRBV6-5
CDR3: CASSYSDRANSPLHF